A selection of T cell receptor beta chains follows, all from one sample in a study. TCRdb used MiXCR to reprocess the 5' RACE reads, holding one entry per CDR3 protein. This table has some 64,000 distinct CDR3 sequences, about 20% appearing once. The material sequenced was memory CD4+ T cells sorted from a lymph node. All receptors come from a female donor with breast cancer. The CDR3 runs from the conserved cysteine through the conserved F or W. D genes are given only for firm matches. The size entry is marked missing in some rows and otherwise reads once, few, many or a size class.

D: NA
V: TRBV5-1
size: many
J: TRBJ2-3
DNA: TGCGCCAGCAGCTTGGACGCAGATACGCAGTATTTT
CDR3: CASSLDADTQYF

D: NA
V: TRBV12-3/TRBV12-4
size: NA
J: TRBJ2-5
DNA: TGTGCCAGCAGTTTAAGGGAAGAGACCCAGTACTTC
CDR3: CASSLREETQYF

D: NA
V: TRBV2
size: NA
J: TRBJ1-1
DNA: TGTGCCAGCAGTGCCGCGGGGCACTCGGGCACTGAAGCTTTCTTT
CDR3: CASSAAGHSGTEAFF

D: TRBD1
V: TRBV7-2
size: once
J: TRBJ2-5
DNA: TGTGCCAGCAGCTTAGACAGGGGGGTTGGGCTTGGAGAGACCCAGTACTTC
CDR3: CASSLDRGVGLGETQYF

D: TRBD1
V: TRBV20-1
size: NA
J: TRBJ1-2
DNA: TGCAGTGCTACCGGGACAGGGGGGAGCTATGGCTACACCTTC
CDR3: CSATGTGGSYGYTF

D: NA
V: TRBV29-1
size: few
J: TRBJ1-2
DNA: TGCAGCGTTGACGAGTATGGCTACACCTTC
CDR3: CSVDEYGYTF

D: TRBD2
V: TRBV20-1
size: few
J: TRBJ2-3
DNA: TGCAGTGCTACTAGCGGGGACGCCGATACGCAGTATTTT
CDR3: CSATSGDADTQYF

D: TRBD2
V: TRBV5-4
size: few
J: TRBJ2-7
DNA: TGTGCCAGCAGCTTGGCCCCCGGGACTAGCGGATACGAGCAGTACTTC
CDR3: CASSLAPGTSGYEQYF

D: NA
V: TRBV5-6
size: NA
J: TRBJ1-5
DNA: TGTGCCAGCAGCTCCCTTCGACGGGGGGGACAGCCCCAGCATTTT
CDR3: CASSSLRRGGQPQHF

D: NA
V: TRBV5-1
size: NA
J: TRBJ1-2
DNA: TGCGCCAGCAGCCCGAGGTCGGGGGGCGAAGGCTACACCTTC
CDR3: CASSPRSGGEGYTF

D: TRBD2
V: TRBV7-6
size: NA
J: TRBJ2-5
DNA: TGTGCCAGCAGCTTAGAGACTAGCGGGAGGGCCCAGACCCAGTACTTC
CDR3: CASSLETSGRAQTQYF

D: NA
V: TRBV28
size: many
J: TRBJ2-3
DNA: TGTGCCAGCAGACCGCAGGGGGGCCCAGATACGCAGTATTTT
CDR3: CASRPQGGPDTQYF

D: TRBD1
V: TRBV5-1
size: NA
J: TRBJ2-5
DNA: TGCGCCAGCAGCTTGGTAGGGGGCAAGGAGACCCAGTACTTC
CDR3: CASSLVGGKETQYF

D: TRBD2
V: TRBV4-2
size: NA
J: TRBJ2-1
DNA: TGTGCCAGCAGCCAGGTTACTACTAGCGGGACCTACAATGAGCAGTTCTTC
CDR3: CASSQVTTSGTYNEQFF

D: TRBD1
V: TRBV9
size: few
J: TRBJ2-1
DNA: TGTGCCAGCAGCGTAGAAACAGGGGTCTACAATGAGCAGTTCTTC
CDR3: CASSVETGVYNEQFF

D: TRBD1
V: TRBV12-3/TRBV12-4
size: NA
J: TRBJ2-2
DNA: TGTGCCAGCAGTGACAAACAGGGGAACGGGGAGCTGTTTTTT
CDR3: CASSDKQGNGELFF

D: NA
V: TRBV19
size: few
J: TRBJ2-2
DNA: TGTGCCAGTAGTACGAGACAGTTCGCGAACACCGGGGAGCTGTTTTTT
CDR3: CASSTRQFANTGELFF

D: TRBD1
V: TRBV7-8
size: many
J: TRBJ1-1
DNA: TGTGCCAGCAGCCATGAGACAGGGGGAACTGAAGCTTTCTTT
CDR3: CASSHETGGTEAFF

D: NA
V: TRBV28
size: NA
J: TRBJ1-1
DNA: TGTGCCAGCCGAGGGGGGAGAAGTGTGAACACTGAAGCTTTCTTT
CDR3: CASRGGRSVNTEAFF

D: NA
V: TRBV5-1
size: many
J: TRBJ2-1
DNA: TGCGCCAGCAGCCCCAAGTGGGACATATACAATGAGCAGTTCTTC
CDR3: CASSPKWDIYNEQFF

D: TRBD1
V: TRBV28
size: NA
J: TRBJ1-5
DNA: TGTGCCAGCAGTTCCCCACCGGGACAGGGGGCGAAGGGCAATCAGCCCCAGCATTTT
CDR3: CASSSPPGQGAKGNQPQHF

D: TRBD2
V: TRBV7-3
size: few
J: TRBJ2-1
DNA: TGTGCCAGCAGCCCGCTAGCGGGAGCGGTCTATGAGCAGTTCTTC
CDR3: CASSPLAGAVYEQFF

D: NA
V: TRBV7-2
size: once
J: TRBJ2-2
DNA: TGTGCCAGCAGCTTAGCCGCTTGGGGTGCGGGTTCCGGGGAACTGTTTTTT
CDR3: CASSLAAWGAGSGELFF

D: NA
V: TRBV20-1
size: many
J: TRBJ1-1
DNA: TGCAGTGCCCCAGATTATCGGAGTCCTGAAGCTTTCTTT
CDR3: CSAPDYRSPEAFF

D: NA
V: TRBV5-1
size: many
J: TRBJ1-5
DNA: TGCGCCAGCAGCACCGGGCAGGCCAATCAGCCCCAGCATTTT
CDR3: CASSTGQANQPQHF

D: NA
V: TRBV5-1
size: many
J: TRBJ2-7
DNA: TGCGCCAGCAGCTTGGGGGTCGAGGAGCAGTACTTC
CDR3: CASSLGVEEQYF

D: NA
V: TRBV28
size: NA
J: TRBJ1-2
DNA: TGTGCCAGCAATGAGGGTCCTCGGGGCTACACCTTC
CDR3: CASNEGPRGYTF

D: NA
V: TRBV9
size: few
J: TRBJ2-6
DNA: TGTGCCAGCAGCGTAGGAGGGGCTGGGGCCAACGTCCTGACTTTC
CDR3: CASSVGGAGANVLTF

D: TRBD1
V: TRBV6-5
size: few
J: TRBJ2-1
DNA: TGTGCCAGCAGTTACACCCCTGGACAGGGGAGAGGGTACAATGAGCAGTTCTTC
CDR3: CASSYTPGQGRGYNEQFF

D: NA
V: TRBV10-3
size: NA
J: TRBJ1-6
DNA: TGTGCCATCAGTGGGGTTCCGGGAAATAATTCACCCCTCCACTTT
CDR3: CAISGVPGNNSPLHF

D: TRBD2
V: TRBV5-1
size: few
J: TRBJ2-5
DNA: TGCGCCAGCAGCTTGTCACGGGGGGGCCGGACTGAGACCCAGTACTTC
CDR3: CASSLSRGGRTETQYF

D: TRBD2
V: TRBV3-1
size: many
J: TRBJ2-1
DNA: TGTGCCAGCAGCCAGCGGGAGTCCTACAATGAGCAGTTCTTC
CDR3: CASSQRESYNEQFF

D: TRBD2
V: TRBV20-1
size: few
J: TRBJ2-1
DNA: TGCAGTGCTAGTCTAGCGGGACGGGAGCAGTTCTTC
CDR3: CSASLAGREQFF

D: TRBD2
V: TRBV20-1
size: NA
J: TRBJ2-7
DNA: TGCAGTGCTAGACCCGGCGGGAGGGCCGGATCGTACTTC
CDR3: CSARPGGRAGSYF

D: NA
V: TRBV7-8
size: NA
J: TRBJ2-7
DNA: TGTGCCAGCAGCTTTCCAAGGAACGAGCAGTACTTC
CDR3: CASSFPRNEQYF

D: NA
V: TRBV6-6
size: NA
J: TRBJ2-7
DNA: TGTGCCAGCAGTTACATAGGGGAGAGCTACGAGCAGTACTTC
CDR3: CASSYIGESYEQYF

D: TRBD2
V: TRBV7-2
size: NA
J: TRBJ2-7
DNA: TGTGCCAGCAGCGTCTCGGGAGGCTCCTACGAGCAGTACTTC
CDR3: CASSVSGGSYEQYF

D: NA
V: TRBV4-2
size: many
J: TRBJ2-7
DNA: TGTGCCAGCAGCCCTGGGGATGACGGGAGCTCCTACGAGCAGTACTTC
CDR3: CASSPGDDGSSYEQYF

D: NA
V: TRBV6-1
size: NA
J: TRBJ1-5
DNA: TGTGCCAGCAGTGAATTTTTACCCCGAAACTATCAGCCCCAGCATTTT
CDR3: CASSEFLPRNYQPQHF

D: NA
V: TRBV12-1
size: NA
J: TRBJ1-4
DNA: TGTGCCAGCAGGGGGAGTGGAAACGAAACACTGTTTTTT
CDR3: CASRGSGNETLFF

D: TRBD1
V: TRBV4-3
size: many
J: TRBJ2-7
DNA: TGCGCCAGCAGCCAAGGACAGGGTAGCATCTACGAGCAGTACTTC
CDR3: CASSQGQGSIYEQYF

D: NA
V: TRBV5-1
size: many
J: TRBJ2-1
DNA: TGCGCCAGCAGCTTGGATTGGGAGCAGTTCTTC
CDR3: CASSLDWEQFF

D: TRBD2
V: TRBV11-3
size: once
J: TRBJ2-1
DNA: TGTGCCAGCAGCGTTAGCGGGACGAATGAGCAGTTCTTC
CDR3: CASSVSGTNEQFF

D: TRBD1
V: TRBV5-6
size: NA
J: TRBJ2-7
DNA: TGTGCCAGCAGCTTCCCAGGGGGCAGCTCCTACGAGCAGTACTTC
CDR3: CASSFPGGSSYEQYF

D: NA
V: TRBV29-1
size: few
J: TRBJ2-7
DNA: TGCAGCGTTGAAGACGGGGACTACGAGCAGTACTTC
CDR3: CSVEDGDYEQYF

D: NA
V: TRBV24-1
size: NA
J: TRBJ2-3
DNA: TGTGCCACCAGTCTCCACGATACGCAGTATTTT
CDR3: CATSLHDTQYF

D: NA
V: TRBV7-2
size: NA
J: TRBJ1-4
DNA: TGTGCCAGCAGACGAACCCAGGGGACCCCCGGAATTAATAGCAATGAAAAACTGTTTTTT
CDR3: CASRRTQGTPGINSNEKLFF

D: TRBD1
V: TRBV20-1
size: NA
J: TRBJ1-2
DNA: TGCAGTGCTAGAGATCTTTCGGCTAGGGGGCGGGGCTATGGCTACACCTTC
CDR3: CSARDLSARGRGYGYTF

D: NA
V: TRBV5-5
size: few
J: TRBJ1-1
DNA: TGTGCCAGCAGCTTCGGTCTCGGCCCGAACACTGAAGCTTTCTTT
CDR3: CASSFGLGPNTEAFF

D: NA
V: TRBV28
size: few
J: TRBJ1-1
DNA: TGTGCCAGCGGGAACAGAGAAGCTTTCTTT
CDR3: CASGNREAFF

D: NA
V: TRBV6-2/TRBV6-3
size: NA
J: TRBJ2-2
DNA: TGTGCCAGCAGCTTACCGACTAGTTTCGGGGAGCTGTTTTTT
CDR3: CASSLPTSFGELFF

D: NA
V: TRBV7-8
size: few
J: TRBJ1-5
DNA: TGTGCCAGCAGCTTAGATAATAACAGATATCAGCCCCAGCATTTT
CDR3: CASSLDNNRYQPQHF

D: NA
V: TRBV29-1
size: few
J: TRBJ1-4
DNA: NA
CDR3: CSVGSGNEKLSF

D: TRBD2
V: TRBV19
size: few
J: TRBJ2-1
DNA: TGTGCCAGTAAGTCCCGAAGCGTTAGCGGGGCCTACAATGAGCAGTTCTTC
CDR3: CASKSRSVSGAYNEQFF